This T cell receptor (beta chain) was sequenced in a study of blood T cell repertoires in COVID-19. Study as a whole: Collection of acute and convalescent COVID-19 samples took place in the United States, Italy and Spain. The cDNA or gDNA used as material had been derived from T cells, B-cell-depleted T cells, or PBMCs.

With 6 bases clipped from V and 5 bases from J, the junction kept 11 bases outside the gene matches. In germline, CDR1 is SGHTA, CDR2 FQGTGA. The CDR3 extends over 15 amino acids. Here immunoSEQ multiplex PCR was the method, and the copy in TCRdb shows in-frame clones only, minus some. The table includes some 150,000 clones, 65% to 85% detected once. The chain recombines TRBV7-3 with TRBJ2-7; 9 nucleotides match TRBD2. This TCR derives from a woman aged 60 to 75 with acute or convalescent COVID-19. The sample was peripheral blood. The CDR3 region has the DNA TGTGCCAGCAGTCGTGTGGGCGGGAGGGAGCACGAGCAGTACTTC. Encoded protein: CASSRVGGREHEQYF.